This passage covers 9 T cell receptor beta chains from one sample sequenced in a study of cytomegalovirus exposure and HLA in healthy donors. Use of 60 Vbeta and 13 Jbeta primers characterized the PCR. Sequencing was performed with immunoSEQ multiplex PCR; in TCRdb, only in-frame clones are kept and a portion is missing. This sample has about 150,000 clones, with 84% found just once. Sample: PBMCs. These receptors were collected from a man aged 45-65 years in good health and CMV-seropositive.

The chain carries TRBV5-1 and TRBJ1-1, with D tentatively TRBD1 (6 bases). The CDR3 is 14 amino acids. Looked up from germline, CDR1 is SGHRS and CDR2 is YFSETQ. V lost 4 bases to trimming and J lost 7 bases, with 17 bases between them. The CDR3 nucleotides read TGCGCCAGCAGCGAATCCGGGACACATTATGAAGCTTTCTTT. Protein product: CASSESGTHYEAFF.

This chain uses TRBV7-3 with TRBJ2-3; weak D call: TRBD2 (5 bases). CDR1 and CDR2 from the germline V gene are SGHTA and FQGTGA. This CDR3 has 14 residues. Trimming removed 5 bases at V and 4 bases at J, with 13 bases between. For the CDR3, the DNA is TGTGCCAGCAGCCCTTGGTACGGGGCAGATACGCAGTATTTT. The encoded protein is CASSPWYGADTQYF.

V usage is TRBV14 and J usage is TRBJ2-1; weak D call: TRBD2 (7 bases). The CDR3 spans 16 residues. Per germline, CDR1 SGHDN and CDR2 FVKESK. V lost 0 bases and J 5 bases, leaving 14 bases between the germline ends. This CDR3 is CASSQEGGRGHNEQFF. The CDR3 nucleotides read TGTGCCAGCAGCCAAGAAGGGGGGAGGGGCCACAATGAGCAGTTCTTC.

V and J are TRBV10-3 and TRBJ2-1; 10 nucleotides line up with TRBD2. This CDR3 is 17 amino acids long. Trimming took 4 bases from V and 6 from J; bases not matched to a gene: 12. Looked up from germline, CDR1 is ENHRY and CDR2 is SYGVKD. CDR3 sequence (DNA): TGTGCCATCAGTGCCACCGCGAGCGGGGGGGCGGGCAATGAGCAGTTCTTC. It codes for CAISATASGGAGNEQFF.

The chain is built from TRBV5-8 and TRBJ2-3, with 7 bases lining up with TRBD2. CDR3 length: 17 residues. With 1 base clipped from V and 2 bases from J, the junction kept 10 bases outside the gene matches. Germline values: CDR1 SGHTS, CDR2 YDEGEE. CDR3 in DNA: TGTGCCAGCAGCTTGAAGGAGCCCGGGACTACCACAGATACGCAGTATTTT. It specifies CASSLKEPGTTTDTQYF.

A few counts support this clone. The junction departs from the called germline gene at one end, perhaps through a read error. This chain links TRBV7-7 with TRBJ2-3; possibly TRBD1 for D (6 bases). Germline V gene data show CDR1 as SSHAT and CDR2 as FNYEAQ (reference sequence). The length of the CDR3 is 13 residues. The CDR3 DNA follows: TGTGCTAGCAGCCCAGGGGACGGGGATACGCAGTATTTT. The encoded protein is CASSPGDGDTQYF.

This chain uses TRBV2 with TRBJ2-5, with 7 bases aligning to TRBD1. The J segment lost 0 bases and the V segment lost 11 bases, leaving 12 bases of the junction unmatched. CDR1 and CDR2 from the germline V gene are SNHLY and FYNNEI. This CDR3 is 15 amino acids long. Here the CDR3 DNA reads TGTGCCTCCAAGGGGAGCAGGGGGTACCAAGAGACCCAGTACTTC. This encodes CASKGSRGYQETQYF.

V and J are TRBV5-6 and TRBJ2-5; 12 positions agree with TRBD2. With 0 bases clipped from V and 1 base from J, the junction kept 4 bases outside the gene matches. Germline CDR1 reads SGHDT; CDR2 reads YYEEEE. This CDR3 has 17 residues. CDR3: CASSLGGLAGSQETQYF. In DNA form, the CDR3 reads TGTGCCAGCAGCTTGGGAGGACTAGCGGGGTCCCAAGAGACCCAGTACTTC.

There are a few counts of this clone. The V and J genes are TRBV6-1 and TRBJ2-3; D is unresolved. CDR1 is MNHNS and CDR2 is SASEGT in the germline V gene. Trimming left V 7 bases short and J 2 bases short, with 4 bases between. CDR3 length: 11 amino acids. The CDR3 DNA is TGTGCCAGCACTGTCACAGATACGCAGTATTTT. Amino acid sequence: CASTVTDTQYF.